This is a list of T cell receptor beta chains from one sample in a study of T cells in Graves' hyperthyroidism and ophthalmopathy. TCRdb fed the multiplex PCR reads into MiXCR, producing one record per CDR3 protein. The sample contains 550,000 to 600,000 distinct CDR3 sequences, 12% to 15% of which appear only once. The specimen sequenced was blood. The receptors stem from a woman aged 18-30 years with Graves' ophthalmopathy. Both conserved end residues are part of each CDR3. A D gene is named only where the DNA matches it firmly. Clone size is stated in some rows and not others, as once, few, many or a class when expanded.

j_gene	abundance	v_gene	d_gene	CDR3nt	CDR3aa
TRBJ1-1	many	TRBV28	NA	TGTGCCAGCAGCCCCTCGGGGAAGGTGATGAACACTGAAGCTTTCTTT	CASSPSGKVMNTEAFF
TRBJ2-2	many	TRBV18	NA	TGTGCCAGCTCACCATCTCCGTACGAGCTGTTTTTT	CASSPSPYELFF
TRBJ2-7	many	TRBV27	NA	TGTGCCAGCAGGGTGGGACCTAAGAGTACCTACGAGCAGTACTTC	CASRVGPKSTYEQYF
TRBJ1-2	few	TRBV3-1	NA	TGTGCCAGCAGCCAAGGGCAGGCGTGGGGCACTAACTATGGCTACACCTTC	CASSQGQAWGTNYGYTF
TRBJ1-4	few	TRBV6-2/TRBV6-3	NA	TGTGCCAGCAGTTCGTTGCCCAGGACAGTTAATGAAAAACTGTTTTTT	CASSSLPRTVNEKLFF
TRBJ2-1	many	TRBV5-6	TRBD1	TGTGCCAGCAGCGCCCGGGACAGGGGCCCCAATGAGCAGTTCTTC	CASSARDRGPNEQFF
TRBJ1-3	NA	TRBV11-1	NA	TGTGCCAGCAGCGAACGTTGGGACTTGAGCTCTGGAAACACCATATATTTT	CASSERWDLSSGNTIYF
TRBJ2-3	many	TRBV6-1	NA	TGTGCCACCAAACAGGGACCGAGGGGCACAGATACGCAGTATTTT	CATKQGPRGTDTQYF
TRBJ1-1	many	TRBV30	TRBD1	TGTGCCTGGAGTCCCCGGACAGGGGCTTACAGGGCTTTCTTT	CAWSPRTGAYRAFF
TRBJ2-2	NA	TRBV6-1	TRBD2	TGTGCCAGCAGTGAAGGGACTAGCGGGAACACCGGGGAGCTGTTTTTT	CASSEGTSGNTGELFF
TRBJ2-1	many	TRBV3-1	TRBD2	TGTGCCAGCAGGACCGGGGCGGGAGCCTACAATGAGCAGTTCTTC	CASRTGAGAYNEQFF
TRBJ1-1	many	TRBV11-2	NA	TGTGCCAGCAGCTTTAGCCTGACCGAGACAGTTAACACTGAAGCTTTCTTT	CASSFSLTETVNTEAFF
TRBJ2-2	many	TRBV6-4	NA	TGTGCCAGCCGGCCGGGGGCGGTTTTCGCGAACACCGGGGAGCTGTTTTTT	CASRPGAVFANTGELFF
TRBJ2-5	few	TRBV14	NA	TGTGCCAGCAGCCAAGATGCCTTAGATGTAGGGTTTCAAGAGACCCAGTACTTC	CASSQDALDVGFQETQYF
TRBJ1-6	few	TRBV6-1	NA	TGTGCCAGCAGTTCCCGGATGAGACTTTCCAATTCACCCCTCCACTTT	CASSSRMRLSNSPLHF
TRBJ2-5	many	TRBV20-1	NA	TGCAGTGCTAGAGATGAGCAAAGGGGGGAGACCCAGTACTTC	CSARDEQRGETQYF
TRBJ2-5	many	TRBV20-1	NA	TGCAGTGCTAGAGATCATAGTCAGAACCCCTACCAAGAGACCCAGTACTTC	CSARDHSQNPYQETQYF
TRBJ1-5	many	TRBV6-1	NA	TGTGCCAGCAGTCGCAAGACAGGTAGCAATCAGCCCCAGCATTTT	CASSRKTGSNQPQHF
TRBJ2-1	many	TRBV7-3	TRBD1	TGTGCCAGCAGCCTTTCACGGGACAGGAAGGGCAATGAGCAGTTCTTC	CASSLSRDRKGNEQFF
TRBJ1-5	NA	TRBV4-2	NA	TGTGCCAGCAGCCAAGTTGGGACCCCCAATCAGCCCCAGCATTTT	CASSQVGTPNQPQHF
TRBJ2-7	many	TRBV20-1	TRBD2	TGCAGTGCTAGAGGCCCTAGCGGGAGCCACGAGCAGTACTTC	CSARGPSGSHEQYF
TRBJ1-5	NA	TRBV20-1	NA	TGCAGTGCTACGTCCTCAAATAGCAATCAGCCCCAGCATTTT	CSATSSNSNQPQHF
TRBJ1-1	many	TRBV28	NA	TGTGCCAGCAGTCTCGGTGATATGAATGCTTTCTTT	CASSLGDMNAFF
TRBJ1-5	many	TRBV12-3/TRBV12-4	NA	TGTGCCAGCGGGTTCGGAATTAATAGCAATCAGCCCCAGCATTTT	CASGFGINSNQPQHF
TRBJ1-2	many	TRBV7-2	NA	TGTGCCAGCAGCTTTTCTGACGGTAGCTATGGCTACACCTTC	CASSFSDGSYGYTF